What follows is one T cell receptor beta chain and its context. In its sample, this clonotype was seen many times. The antigen this receptor binds is unknown. No base quality values were provided; no much bigger clone lies one nucleotide off. The data belong to a study of regulatory T cells in long-lasting Graves disease (dated by TCRdb to the early 2020s). With respect to the entire study: Newly diagnosed Graves' disease patients had taken antithyroid drugs for less than 3 months. Persistent Graves' disease patients were compared with newly diagnosed Graves' disease patients by peripheral blood TCR sequencing and RNA sequencing. The study was registered as a clinical trial and conducted in China. A total of around 35 samples underwent TCR sequencing: some 13 from persistent and roughly 20 from newly diagnosed Graves' disease patients.

Overall study results and their limits: The small sample size was acknowledged by the authors as a limitation that may reduce accuracy. Sequencing and analysis were restricted to the TCR beta chain. More public clonotypes were shared among persistent patients (roughly 2,700) than among newly diagnosed patients (more than 950). TRBV28, TRBJ1-2 and TRBJ2-5 were preferentially used in persistent disease, while TRBV20-1 and TRBJ2-1 were favored in newly diagnosed disease. Compared with newly diagnosed patients, patients with persistent Graves' disease had lower TCR Shannon entropy and fewer highly expanded clones, which suggests clonal expansion. Because the primary lesion, thyroid tissue, could not be accessed, the study looked at peripheral blood alone.

Here V drops 6 bases and J drops 0 bases, and the junction holds 11 bases not matched to any gene. Measured from the cysteine to the phenylalanine, the CDR3 is 18 residues long. Only CDR3 DNA remains: 54 bases, in frame from the first base. The time point label on this specimen signifies: newly diagnosed GD, antithyroid drugs for less than 3 months. For both TCR sequencing and RNA sequencing, RNA was extracted from PBMCs in TRIzol. The diagnosis of Graves' disease was made according to American Thyroid Association guidelines. The patients came from an endocrinology department in Xi'an, China. Each patient gave about 9.1 milliliters of peripheral blood, collected in an EDTA anticoagulant tube. Ficoll Paque Plus density gradient separation was used to isolate PBMCs, and no further T cell sorting was performed. An Agilent 2100 Bioanalyzer and agarose gel were used to check RNA quality, while a NanoDrop 2000 measured RNA concentration.

The library was produced with multiplex PCR. Sequencing relied on an Illumina HiSeq 4000. To build TCR beta libraries, CDR3 regions were amplified by Arm-PCR using iRepertoire HTBI primers. Gel purification was performed on PCR products prior to sequencing. In the authors' own workflow: Gene usage analysis of CDR3 amino acid clonotypes relied on the approximately 60 TRBV and around 13 TRBJ segments identified across samples. Filtered high-quality paired reads were merged into contigs using COPE and FqMerger. BLAST was used to align contigs to the IMGT TRBV, TRBD and TRBJ reference genes, and CDR3 was defined following IMGT. Any clonotype with a frequency above 0.1% was counted as a highly expanded clone. Shannon entropy was used to measure repertoire diversity, and the Gini coefficient was used to measure V-J evenness. Public clonotypes were defined as clonotypes shared by more than one individual. Through fastp at Q25 and MiXCR, TCRdb rebuilt clones from the public reads, retaining in-frame beta chains. All rows with the same CDR3 protein become a single entry with the most common DNA and genes. What appears here as the V and J calls and clone size reflects TCRdb's work, not the paper's. The sample yields about 430,000 distinct CDR3 sequences; about 15% were counted once. About 7.8% of the sample goes to the ten largest clones.

The same data also went into a second study, on T cells in Graves' hyperthyroidism and ophthalmopathy. The second study, in turn, reports: A patient counted as having stable Graves' hyperthyroidism if no progression to ophthalmopathy occurred over 18 months of follow-up. Hyperthyroidism patients were newly diagnosed, with disease duration under 2 months, and aged 18 to 65 years. Patients with uncontrolled infections, other autoimmune diseases, pregnancy or lactation were excluded. Clinical symptoms, serum thyroxine and TRAb, thyroid ultrasound, and orbital computed tomography formed the basis for the diagnoses. For the first round of RT-PCR on the TCR CDR3, the HTBI primer set was used together with the Qiagen OneStep RT-PCR kit. Most expanded thyroid clonotypes (frequency above 0.001) were also found in blood, which suggests that blood repertoires may mirror thyroid immune responses. A model built on a 13 V-J signature distinguished ophthalmopathy from stable hyperthyroidism, reaching about 88% sensitivity and approximately 83% specificity in cross-validation and 80%/75% in testing. In validation, the model predicted progression to ophthalmopathy with around 71% sensitivity and approximately 78% specificity, a median of roughly seven months before onset. TCR V-J signatures able to tell the groups apart were searched for in a discovery cohort of 95 or so patients, of whom under 45 had Graves' ophthalmopathy and 55 to 65 had stable Graves' hyperthyroidism. Prospective prediction of ophthalmopathy was tested in an independent validation cohort of fewer than 20 hyperthyroidism patients and around 16 patients who later progressed to ophthalmopathy. The roughly 99 discovery patients were divided at random into training and test sets in a 7:3 ratio. The study also compared thyroid tissue and blood T-cell repertoires from about six Graves' hyperthyroidism patients. After sampling, hyperthyroidism patients received methimazole starting at 30 mg daily, and ophthalmopathy patients received high-dose intravenous methylprednisolone. Libraries were constructed in a second round of multiplex PCR, after which size selection and purification were performed. Libraries were sequenced paired-end with 100 bp reads on an Illumina HiSeq2000. SOAPnuke was used to process the raw data, with reads discarded if the reads contained adapters or uncalled bases, had a mean Phred below 15, or lacked an exact constant-primer or identifier match. COPE v1.2.5 was used to merge high-quality paired reads, and clonotypes were defined as unique nucleotide sequences. Clonotypes were aligned to IMGT TRBV, TRBD and TRBJ reference segments using MiTCR v1.1. The analysis included only V-J combinations with a frequency above 0.0001, which together covered 99% to 99.2% of the repertoires. A TCS score was defined as the ratio of F50 (clonal expansion) to E x V (chaos), with BLOSUM62-based TCRdist applied between CDR3 peptides within each V-J. Welch's t-statistics and random forest reduced just over 500 V-J features to fewer than 15, which were used in a naive Bayes classifier (R e1071). No statistical method was used to fix the sample size in advance, and group allocation was not hidden from the investigators. TCR Vbeta CDR3 sequencing of 120 to 150 peripheral blood samples (over 40 ophthalmopathy, 75 to 80 hyperthyroidism and around 17 progressor patients) is reported in the paper.

The TCR sequence derives from a woman between 40 and 50 years old with Graves disease. Donor details come from another sample of the same person, matched by shared clones. The material was peripheral blood mononuclear cells (PBMCs), obtained at new diagnosis, from a patient treated with antithyroid drugs. Rearrangement joined TRBV12-3 or TRBV12-4 to TRBJ2-6, with 7 bases aligning to TRBD1. The nucleotide sequence reads TGTGCCAGCAGCCCTCACAGGGGACGGGGCTCTGGGGCCAACGTCCTGACTTTC. The translation is CASSPHRGRGSGANVLTF.